This TCR beta chain was retrieved from a study of blood T cell repertoires in COVID-19. On the study more broadly: T cells, B-cell-depleted T cells, or PBMCs supplied cDNA or gDNA.

The assay was immunoSEQ multiplex PCR, and TCRdb's table has in-frame clones only and misses some. This table holds about 130,000 clones, approximately 85% found once. The CDR3 is made up of 17 amino acids. The germline V gene has CDR1 SGHVS and CDR2 FQNEAQ. The V segment lost 1 base and the J segment 4 bases; nucleotides outside the gene matches: 12. The TCR originated in a human donor in a cohort sampled during active COVID-19. Sequencing was carried out using peripheral blood. This chain joins TRBV7-8 and TRBJ1-2; TRBD1 matches 7 bases. The CDR3 is CASSLGGRGSLSYGYTF. DNA of the CDR3: TGTGCCAGCAGCTTAGGGGGCAGGGGGAGCCTTAGCTATGGCTACACCTTC.